This T cell receptor (beta chain) was sequenced in a study of OX40 agonist ivuxolimab in advanced cancers. Study overall: Ivuxolimab, an antibody acting as an agonist of OX40 (CD134), was used to treat patients. At 0.01 to 10 mg/kg, ivuxolimab was administered intravenously to patients every 2 weeks. Dose-escalation patients' cancers were hepatocellular carcinoma, melanoma, renal cell or head and neck cancer.

The junction had 3 bases not matched to a gene; V was cut back by 4 bases and J by 0 bases. Germline V gene data show CDR1 as MNHEY and CDR2 as SMNVEV (reference sequence). The CDR3 loop spans 16 amino acids. Excluded were patients having autoimmune disease history or systemic immunosuppression. Sequencing was performed with immunoSEQ multiplex PCR; in TCRdb, only in-frame clones are kept and a portion is missing. Seen here are about 83,000 clones, roughly 90% observed once, and the top ten hold 0.6% to 0.8%. This clonotype originated in an adult with an advanced solid tumor such as melanoma, head and neck, liver or kidney cancer. The J gene is TRBJ2-3, the V gene TRBV27; 11 bases line up with TRBD2. The sample was CD4+ or CD8+ T cells sorted from blood, taken in a trial of the OX40 agonist ivuxolimab. As DNA, the CDR3 is TGTGCCAGCAGTTATAGCGGGGGGGCTAGCACAGATACGCAGTATTTT. Its protein product is CASSYSGGASTDTQYF.